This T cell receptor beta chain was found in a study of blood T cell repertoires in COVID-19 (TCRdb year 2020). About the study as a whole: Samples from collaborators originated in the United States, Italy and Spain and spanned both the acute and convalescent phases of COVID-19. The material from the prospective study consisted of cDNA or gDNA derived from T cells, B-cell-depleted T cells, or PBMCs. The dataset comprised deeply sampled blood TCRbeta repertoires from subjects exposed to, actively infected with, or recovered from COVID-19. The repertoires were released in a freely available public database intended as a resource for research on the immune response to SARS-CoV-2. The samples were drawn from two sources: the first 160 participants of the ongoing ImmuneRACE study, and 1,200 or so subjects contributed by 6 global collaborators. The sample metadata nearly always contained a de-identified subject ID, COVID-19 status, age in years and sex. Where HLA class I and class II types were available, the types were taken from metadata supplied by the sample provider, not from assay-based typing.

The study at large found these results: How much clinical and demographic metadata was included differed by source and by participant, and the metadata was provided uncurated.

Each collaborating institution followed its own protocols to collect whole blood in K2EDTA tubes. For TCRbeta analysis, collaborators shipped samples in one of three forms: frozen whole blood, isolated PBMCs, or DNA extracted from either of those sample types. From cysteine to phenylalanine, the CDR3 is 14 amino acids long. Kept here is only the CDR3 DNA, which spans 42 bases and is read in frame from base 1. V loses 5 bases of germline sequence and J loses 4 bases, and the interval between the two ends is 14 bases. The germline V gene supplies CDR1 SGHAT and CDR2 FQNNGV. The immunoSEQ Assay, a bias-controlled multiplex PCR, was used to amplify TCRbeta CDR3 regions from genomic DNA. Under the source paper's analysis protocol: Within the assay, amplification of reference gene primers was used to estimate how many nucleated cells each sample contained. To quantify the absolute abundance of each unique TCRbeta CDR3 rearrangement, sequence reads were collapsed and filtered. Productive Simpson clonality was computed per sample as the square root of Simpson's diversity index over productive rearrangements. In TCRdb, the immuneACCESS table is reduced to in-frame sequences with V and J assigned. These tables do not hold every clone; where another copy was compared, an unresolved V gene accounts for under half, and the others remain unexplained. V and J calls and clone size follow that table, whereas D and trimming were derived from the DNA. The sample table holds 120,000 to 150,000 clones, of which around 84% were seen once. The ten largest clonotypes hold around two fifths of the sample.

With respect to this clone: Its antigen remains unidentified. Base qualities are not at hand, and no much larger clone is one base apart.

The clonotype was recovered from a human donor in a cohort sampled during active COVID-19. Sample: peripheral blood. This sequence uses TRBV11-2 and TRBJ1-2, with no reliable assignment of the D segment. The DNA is TGTGCCAGCAGCGAAAGTCTGAGCCTCTATGGCTACACCTTC. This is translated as CASSESLSLYGYTF.